Each of the 22 T cell receptor beta chains below was sequenced from the same sample in a study of blood T cells in healthy people across ages. Together with a sample-barcoded 5' primer, a J-beta primer mix was included in a second PCR lasting about 7 to 11 cycles. TCRdb recomputed calls from the 5' RACE reads with MiXCR, one row per CDR3 protein. Of about 1 million distinct CDR3 sequences in the sample, roughly 45% were seen once. The source material was blood. All receptors come from a woman aged 60-75 years in good health.

This clonotype was counted a few times. This chain joins TRBV6-5 and TRBJ2-7, with 7 nucleotides matching TRBD1. Germline assignment: CDR1 MNHEY and CDR2 SVGAGI. The CDR3 spans 13 residues. The V segment lost 2 bases and the J segment 5 bases; nucleotides outside the gene matches: 3. The CDR3 DNA reads TGTGCCAGCAGTTACAGTACAGGGGACGAGCAGTACTTC. It is translated as CASSYSTGDEQYF.

This clonotype was counted a single time. A read error may explain this, as a much larger clone is one base away. The CDR3 region is CSVALGHGELFF. The CDR3 bases are TGCAGCGTTGCTTTGGGGCACGGGGAGCTGTTTTTT. The V and J genes are TRBV29-1 and TRBJ2-2; maybe TRBD1 (5 bases). V lost 4 bases, J lost 7 bases, and 10 bases lay in between. From germline, CDR1 is SQVTM and CDR2 ANQGSEA. This CDR3 is built from 12 residues.

Turning to this clonotype: A far larger clone is just one base off, so this is likely a read error. The chain is built from TRBV11-2 and TRBJ2-3; no reliable D call. CDR1 and CDR2 (germline): SGHAT, FQNNGV. This CDR3 is 12 amino acids long. This CDR3 is CASSLVSDAQYF. The CDR3 DNA reads as TGTGCCAGCAGCTTAGTTTCAGATGCGCAGTATTTT.

The chain is built from TRBV20-1 and TRBJ2-7; D is undetermined. CDR3 size: 14 residues. V was pared by 5 bases and J by 0 bases, with 14 bases between. Germline values: CDR1 DFQATT, CDR2 SNEGSKA (reference sequence). CDR3: CSAHSKTFSYEQYF. CDR3 coding DNA: TGCAGTGCTCACAGCAAGACTTTCTCCTACGAGCAGTACTTC.

The J gene is TRBJ2-2, the V gene TRBV24-1, with unresolved D. This CDR3 comprises 16 residues. Germline V CDR1 and CDR2: KGHDR, SFDVKD. V dropped 0 bases and J dropped 6 bases, with 13 bases sitting between them. The CDR3 DNA is TGTGCCACCAGTGATTTGAAGGAGTCGGTGTCCGGGGAGCTGTTTTTT. It yields the protein CATSDLKESVSGELFF.

The chain employs TRBV28 and TRBJ2-3, with TRBD1 as a possible D gene (6 bases). Trimming stripped 2 bases from V and 0 bases from J, with 12 bases between. The CDR3 is made up of 16 amino acids. Germline loops: CDR1 MDHEN, CDR2 SYDVKM. This CDR3 is CASSLGQFSSTDTQYF. The CDR3 DNA reads as TGTGCCAGCAGTTTAGGACAGTTTTCTAGCACAGATACGCAGTATTTT.

This clonotype is a singleton in its sample. CDR3 sequence (DNA): TGTGCCAGCAATGCCCCCAGGGGGGCCGCGAGTCGAAATTCACCCCTCCACTTT. Residues: CASNAPRGAASRNSPLHF. This chain connects TRBV21-1 to TRBJ1-6; the table's D call of TRBD1 was not tested on the DNA. TRBV21-1 constitutes a pseudogene. CDR3 size: 18 residues.

The chain has TRBV4-1 and TRBJ1-4; D may be TRBD1 (5 bases). V lost 0 bases and J lost 3, with 17 bases in between. The germline V gene has CDR1 MGHRA and CDR2 YSYEKL. The CDR3 totals 18 residues. CDR3 DNA sequence: TGCGCCAGCAGCCAAGAAGAAGGCCGCGGGGCAGCTAATGAAAAACTGTTTTTT. Translating gives CASSQEEGRGAANEKLFF.

The chain recombines TRBV3-1 with TRBJ1-6; 7 positions agree with TRBD1. Per the germline V gene, CDR1 is LGHDT and CDR2 is YNNKEL (reference sequence). The V and J ends lost 4 bases and 11 bases, in that order; junction bases with no gene match: 8. CDR3 size: 14 residues. The CDR3 DNA reads TGTGCCAGCAGCCGAGAGGGGGGACAGACACCCCTCCACTTT. This encodes CASSREGGQTPLHF.

This chain uses TRBV7-9 with TRBJ2-1; 12 bases align to TRBD1. V trimming: 5 bases; J trimming: 7 bases; junction bases outside the gene matches: 6. The CDR3 runs 15 residues. Germline values: CDR1 SEHNR, CDR2 FQNEAQ (reference sequence). The CDR3 region has the DNA TGTGCCAGCAGCCTCGGGACAGGGGGCGCGAATGAGCAGTTCTTC. Translating gives CASSLGTGGANEQFF.

Concerning this clonotype itself: Sequence at one end of the junction differs from germline and may be a read error. V is TRBV27 and J is TRBJ2-7; TRBD2 aligns across 7 bases. The CDR3 runs to 15 residues. Germline V gene lookup returns CDR1 MNHEY and CDR2 SMNVEV (reference sequence). CDR3 region: CASSHKGLADYEPYF. The CDR3 DNA reads as TGTGCCAGCAGTCACAAGGGTCTAGCGGACTACGAGCCGTACTTC.

V gene TRBV27 combines with J gene TRBJ2-5; TRBD1 matches 8 bases. Trimming cost V 7 bases and J 2 bases; bases outside gene matches: 12. Germline V gene data show CDR1 as MNHEY and CDR2 as SMNVEV (reference sequence). There are 16 residues in the CDR3. CDR3 bases: TGTGCCAGCATCAAAGTCCAGGGGGCGACTCAAGAGACCCAGTACTTC. Protein product: CASIKVQGATQETQYF.

This clonotype occurred a few times. The J gene is TRBJ2-1, the V gene TRBV6-1; 12 nucleotides match TRBD2. With V trimmed by 6 bases and J by 8 bases, 14 bases remained unmatched. This CDR3 contains 17 residues. The V gene's germline CDR1 is MNHNS and CDR2 SASEGT. The CDR3 sequence: CASRESRLAGVIDEQFF. CDR3 coding DNA: TGTGCCAGCAGGGAGAGTCGACTAGCGGGAGTCATCGATGAGCAGTTCTTC.

The chain is built from TRBV2 and TRBJ2-3; 7 nucleotides agree with TRBD2. The V segment lost 4 bases and the J segment 0 bases; nucleotides outside the gene matches: 7. Germline V CDR1 and CDR2: SNHLY, FYNNEI. The CDR3 length is 16 residues. This CDR3 reads CASSGLAGYSTDTQYF. The CDR3 nucleotides read TGTGCCAGCAGTGGCTTAGCGGGCTATAGCACAGATACGCAGTATTTT.

The V call is TRBV7-9, the J call TRBJ2-1, with D perhaps TRBD2 (6 bases). This CDR3 has 15 amino acids. CDR1 and CDR2 from the germline V gene are SEHNR and FQNEAQ (reference sequence). V was shortened by 0 bases and J by 8 bases, with 14 bases between the two germline ends. The CDR3 region is CASSLALGEAHEQFF. The CDR3 coding sequence is TGTGCCAGCAGCTTAGCGCTGGGGGAGGCTCATGAGCAGTTCTTC.

This rearrangement joins TRBV2 to TRBJ2-7; unclear D gene. V lost 6 bases to trimming and J lost 0 bases, with 12 bases between them. CDR1 SNHLY and CDR2 FYNNEI come from the germline V gene. The CDR3 length is 14 residues. The CDR3 sequence: CASSTGRVSYEQYF. The CDR3 DNA reads as TGTGCCAGCAGCACCGGACGCGTCTCCTACGAGCAGTACTTC.

The chain has TRBV9 and TRBJ2-3, with 11 nucleotides matching TRBD2. Germline V gives CDR1 SGDLS, CDR2 YYNGEE. The CDR3 is made up of 16 amino acids. The V segment lost 4 bases and the J segment 5 bases; nucleotides outside the gene matches: 9. CDR3 nucleotide sequence: TGTGCCAGCAGCTTCGGGACTAGCGGAGGGGAAGATACGCAGTATTTT. It is translated as CASSFGTSGGEDTQYF.

The chain joins TRBV29-1 to TRBJ2-5; perhaps TRBD1 as D (5 bases). This CDR3 has 14 residues. Germline CDR1 is SQVTM and CDR2 is ANQGSEA. The ends were cut back, 4 bases at V and 7 bases at J, with 19 bases in the middle. CDR3 bases: TGCAGCGTTGTTCTTCAGGCCCTAACAGGGACCCAGTACTTC. Translation: CSVVLQALTGTQYF.

This clonotype was picked up a small number of times. The chain employs TRBV18 and TRBJ2-7, with D maybe TRBD2 (5 bases). The germline V gene encodes CDR1 KGHSH and CDR2 LQKENI. Trimming removed 0 bases from V and 3 bases from J, with 6 bases in between. The CDR3 contains 13 residues. CDR3 in DNA: TGTGCCAGCTCACCACCGAGGGACTACGAGCAGTACTTC. Translating gives CASSPPRDYEQYF.

With respect to this clonotype: Germline is not matched at one junction end, which may reflect a read error. The J gene is TRBJ2-5, the V gene TRBV13; D call uncertain. This CDR3 has 13 amino acids. Germline V gene data show CDR1 as PRHDT and CDR2 as FYEKMQ (reference sequence). Here the CDR3 DNA reads TGTGCCAGTAGCTTATGGGATTACAATGAGCAGTACTTC. Residues: CASSLWDYNEQYF.

The V and J genes are TRBV6-5 and TRBJ2-7; possibly TRBD1 or TRBD2 for D (6 bases each). Germline CDR1 and CDR2: MNHEY and SVGAGI. The CDR3 loop spans 15 amino acids. V lost 7 bases to trimming and J lost 5 bases, with 21 bases between them. CDR3 sequence: CASKLGDGGLDEQYF. CDR3 DNA: TGTGCCAGCAAACTTGGGGATGGGGGGCTTGACGAGCAGTACTTC.

The genes are TRBV12-3 or TRBV12-4 and TRBJ2-3; 7 nucleotides agree with TRBD1. This CDR3 has 14 amino acids. V shed 5 bases and J 4 bases; nucleotides not matched to a gene: 6. CDR3 loop: CASSVDRDPDTQYF. DNA for the CDR3: TGTGCCAGCAGTGTAGACAGGGACCCAGATACGCAGTATTTT.